This T cell receptor beta chain originates from a study of T cells after yellow fever vaccination. Study results and limitations: Boosting was followed by the reappearance of most primary-vaccination clones (roughly 96% CD4, roughly 90% CD8). By day 5 rather than day 15, the secondary response had peaked, though it was weaker. Among all clonotypes, a small share was observed in both CD4 and CD8 compartments.

Germline V gene sequence: CDR1 SEHNR, CDR2 FQNEAQ (reference sequence). This CDR3 region has 15 residues. Trimming took 3 bases from V and 6 from J; bases not matched to a gene: 6. This clonotype has a count of ten or more. Its antigen is still unknown. The authors made TCR cDNA by 5'RACE template switching, adding a universal primer site and UMIs. TCRdb redid the calling of the 5' RACE reads with MiXCR, one entry per CDR3 protein. The data show some 350,000 distinct CDR3 sequences, more than 5.5% seen once. This rearrangement joins TRBV7-9 to TRBJ2-1; 9 positions match TRBD1. The source material was PBMCs, sampled 5 days after the yellow fever booster vaccination. The receptor's source is a man aged 25 to 40 who received the YFV17D yellow fever vaccine. The CDR3 nucleotides read TGTGCCAGCAGCTTTCAGGACAGGGGTCTCAATGAGCAGTTCTTC. This codes for CASSFQDRGLNEQFF.